The clone carrying this TCR beta chain was detected ten times or more. V lost 3 bases and J 0 bases, leaving 11 bases between the germline ends. CDR1 and CDR2 (germline): SEHNR, FQNEAQ (reference sequence). This CDR3 has 15 amino acids. RNA transcripts were the source from which TCR beta CDR3 regions were amplified. The workflow started with a first-round RT-PCR run with HTBI primers and then moved on to a second-round multiplex PCR. MiXCR was run by TCRdb on the multiplex PCR reads, yielding one entry per CDR3 protein. This repertoire shows about 620,000 distinct CDR3 sequences, about a fifth found once; its top ten account for more than 5.5%. This entry belongs to a study of Graves' ophthalmopathy and Graves' hyperthyroidism. Included hyperthyroidism patients were aged 18 to 65 and newly diagnosed (under 2 months' duration). A diagnosis was made from clinical symptoms together with serum thyroxine, TRAb, thyroid ultrasound and orbital computed tomography.

The chain links TRBV7-9 to TRBJ1-2, with D possibly TRBD1 on 6 matching bases. The sequenced sample was peripheral blood. The sequence was collected from a woman between 18 and 29 years old with stable Graves' hyperthyroidism. Some clones in this sample may be carry-over from other donors' samples. The CDR3 sequence: CASSFQGLANYGYTF. The CDR3 region has the DNA TGTGCCAGCAGCTTTCAGGGGCTTGCTAACTATGGCTACACCTTC.